This T cell receptor beta chain was identified during a study of CD8 T cells in Susac syndrome. The ends were cut back, 4 bases at V and 3 bases at J, with 10 bases in the middle. Germline V CDR1 and CDR2: LGHDT, YNNKEL (reference sequence). The CDR3 loop spans 13 amino acids. Roughly 0.45 to 1 ug RNA was reverse transcribed with random hexamers. With immunoSEQ multiplex PCR, TCR beta CDR3 was amplified across 54 Vbeta and 13 Jbeta. TCRdb used MiXCR to reprocess the immunoSEQ multiplex PCR reads, holding one entry per CDR3 protein. The sample lists 100,000 to 150,000 distinct CDR3 sequences; 90% to 95% were seen once. CD8+ and CD4+ T cells circulating in blood were sequenced for TCR beta. The patients who served as multiple sclerosis controls were treatment-naive and had stable or active relapsing-remitting disease that fulfilled the revised McDonald criteria. While CD8+ and CD4+ T cells were isolated negatively, TEMRA cells were enriched by FACS.

The sequencing sample was made of CD4+ T cells from PBMCs. This clonotype was obtained from a human donor with multiple sclerosis. The rearrangement links TRBV3-1 to TRBJ2-7, with D unresolved. For the CDR3, the DNA is TGTGCCAGCAGCCCAATTGTTGGCTACGAGCAGTACTTC. Its protein product is CASSPIVGYEQYF.